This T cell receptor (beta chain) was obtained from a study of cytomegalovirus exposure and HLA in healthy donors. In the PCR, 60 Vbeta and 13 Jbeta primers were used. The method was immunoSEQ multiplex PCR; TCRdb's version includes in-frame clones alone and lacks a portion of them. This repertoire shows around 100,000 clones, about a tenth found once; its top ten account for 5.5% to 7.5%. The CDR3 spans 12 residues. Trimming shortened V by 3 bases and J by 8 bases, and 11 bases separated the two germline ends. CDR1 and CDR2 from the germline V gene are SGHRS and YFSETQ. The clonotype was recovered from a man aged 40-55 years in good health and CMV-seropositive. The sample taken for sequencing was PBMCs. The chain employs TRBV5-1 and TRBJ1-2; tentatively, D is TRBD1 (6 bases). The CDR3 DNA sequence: TGCGCCAGCAGCTCCACAGGGTTAGGCTACACCTTC. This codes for CASSSTGLGYTF.